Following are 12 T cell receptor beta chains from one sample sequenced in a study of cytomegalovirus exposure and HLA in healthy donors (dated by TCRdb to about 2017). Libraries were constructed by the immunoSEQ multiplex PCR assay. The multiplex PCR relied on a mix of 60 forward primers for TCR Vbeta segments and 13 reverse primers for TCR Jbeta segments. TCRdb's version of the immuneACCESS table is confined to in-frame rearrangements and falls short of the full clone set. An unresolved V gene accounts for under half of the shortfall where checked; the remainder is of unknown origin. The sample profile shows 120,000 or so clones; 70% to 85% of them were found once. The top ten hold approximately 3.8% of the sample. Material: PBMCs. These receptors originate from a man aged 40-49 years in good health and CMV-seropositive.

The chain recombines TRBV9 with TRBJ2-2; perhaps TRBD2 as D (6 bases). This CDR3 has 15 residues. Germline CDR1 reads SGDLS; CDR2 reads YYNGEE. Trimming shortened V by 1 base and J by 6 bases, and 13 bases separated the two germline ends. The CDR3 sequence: CASSVTSLAPGELFF. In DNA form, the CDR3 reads TGTGCCAGCAGCGTAACTAGCTTAGCACCCGGGGAGCTGTTTTTT.

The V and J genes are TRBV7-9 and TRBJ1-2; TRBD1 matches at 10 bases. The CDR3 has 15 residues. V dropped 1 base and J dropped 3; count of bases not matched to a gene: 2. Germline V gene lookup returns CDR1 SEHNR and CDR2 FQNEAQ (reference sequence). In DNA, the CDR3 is TGTGCCAGCAGCTTAGAGGGGACAGGGGACTATGGCTACACCTTC. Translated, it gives CASSLEGTGDYGYTF.

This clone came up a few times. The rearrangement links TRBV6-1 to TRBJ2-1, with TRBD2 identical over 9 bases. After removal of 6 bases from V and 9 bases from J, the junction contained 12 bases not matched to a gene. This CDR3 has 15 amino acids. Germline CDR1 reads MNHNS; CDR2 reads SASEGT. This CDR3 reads CASSPVSGSRSEQFF. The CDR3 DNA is TGTGCCAGCAGCCCCGTTAGCGGGAGTCGGAGTGAGCAGTTCTTC.

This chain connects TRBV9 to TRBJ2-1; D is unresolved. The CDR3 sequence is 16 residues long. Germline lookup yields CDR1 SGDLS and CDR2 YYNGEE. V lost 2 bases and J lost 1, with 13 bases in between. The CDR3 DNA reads TGTGCCAGCAGCGTCGTCGCAGAATGGTCCTACAATGAGCAGTTCTTC. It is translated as CASSVVAEWSYNEQFF.

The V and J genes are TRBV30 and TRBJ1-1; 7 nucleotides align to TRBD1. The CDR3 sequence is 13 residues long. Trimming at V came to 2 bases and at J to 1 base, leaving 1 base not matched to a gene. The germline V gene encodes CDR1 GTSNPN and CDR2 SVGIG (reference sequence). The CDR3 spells CAWSRDRNTEAFF. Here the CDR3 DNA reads TGTGCCTGGAGTCGGGACAGGAACACTGAAGCTTTCTTT.

The CDR3 DNA follows: TGTGCCAGCAGCTTGGCACAGGGGGCGCGTACCGGGGAGCTGTTTTTT. Translation: CASSLAQGARTGELFF. V and J are TRBV5-4 and TRBJ2-2; 9 nucleotides match TRBD1. The V and J ends lost 0 bases and 5 bases, in that order; junction bases with no gene match: 5. The CDR3 extends over 16 amino acids. Germline CDR1 is SGHNT and CDR2 is YYREEE (reference sequence). Drawing the rest from reference TRBV5-4 and TRBJ2-2, the complete variable domain is ETGVTQSPTHLIKTRGQQVTLRCSSQSGHNTVSWYQQALGQGPQFIFQYYREEENGRGNFPPRFSGLQFPNYSSELNVNALELDDSALYLCASSLAQGARTGELFFGEGSRLTVL.

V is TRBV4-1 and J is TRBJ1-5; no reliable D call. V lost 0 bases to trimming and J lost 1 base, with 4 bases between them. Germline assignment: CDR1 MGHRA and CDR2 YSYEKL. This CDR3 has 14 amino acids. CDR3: CASSQERSNQPQHF. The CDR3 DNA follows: TGCGCCAGCAGCCAAGAGAGGAGCAATCAGCCCCAGCATTTT.

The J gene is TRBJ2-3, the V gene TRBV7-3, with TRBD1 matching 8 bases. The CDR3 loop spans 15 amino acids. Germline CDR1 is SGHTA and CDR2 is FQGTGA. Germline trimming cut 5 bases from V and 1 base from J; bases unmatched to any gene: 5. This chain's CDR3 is CASSRSGQGTDTQYF. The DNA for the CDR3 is TGTGCCAGCAGCCGGTCGGGACAGGGCACAGATACGCAGTATTTT.

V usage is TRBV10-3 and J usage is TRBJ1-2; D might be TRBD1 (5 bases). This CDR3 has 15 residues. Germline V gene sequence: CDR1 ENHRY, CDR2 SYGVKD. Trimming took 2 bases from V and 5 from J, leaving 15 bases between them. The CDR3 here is CAISEESGPLYGYTF. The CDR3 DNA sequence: TGTGCCATCAGTGAGGAATCAGGGCCTCTTTATGGCTACACCTTC.

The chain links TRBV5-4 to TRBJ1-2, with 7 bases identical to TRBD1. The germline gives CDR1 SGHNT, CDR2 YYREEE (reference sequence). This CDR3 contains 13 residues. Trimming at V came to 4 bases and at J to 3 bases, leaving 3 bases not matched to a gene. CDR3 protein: CASSRTGDYGYTF. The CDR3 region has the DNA TGTGCCAGCAGCCGCACAGGGGACTATGGCTACACCTTC.

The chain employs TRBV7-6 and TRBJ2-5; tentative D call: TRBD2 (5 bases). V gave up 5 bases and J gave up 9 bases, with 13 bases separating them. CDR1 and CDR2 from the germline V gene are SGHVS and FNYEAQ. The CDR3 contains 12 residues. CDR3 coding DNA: TGTGCCAGCAGCCAGACGGACTCGGCCCAGTACTTC. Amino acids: CASSQTDSAQYF.

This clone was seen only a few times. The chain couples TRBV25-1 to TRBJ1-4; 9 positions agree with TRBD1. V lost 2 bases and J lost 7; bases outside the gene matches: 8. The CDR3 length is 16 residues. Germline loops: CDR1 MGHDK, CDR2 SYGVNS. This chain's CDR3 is CASSETGGALSEKLFF. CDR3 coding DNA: TGTGCCAGCAGTGAAACAGGGGGCGCGTTGAGTGAAAAACTGTTTTTT.